The T cell receptor beta chain described here comes from a study of naive and memory T cell subsets. General study results and limits: Possibly reflecting memory cells re-expressing CD45RA, a few larger clonotypes occurred in naive repertoires, especially CD8. Clonotypes are single alpha or beta chains, not paired receptors. In CD4 and CD8 cells, diversity dropped from naive through EMRA.

Germline CDR1 reads DFQATT; CDR2 reads SNEGSKA (reference sequence). This CDR3 is built from 14 residues. Cells stained for CD3, CD4, CD8, CD45RA and CD27 were sorted into four subsets. Comment on this clonotype: Its specificity is unknown. A much larger clone lies a single base off, so this may be a read error.

The beta constant-region primer was an equimolar mix of two oligonucleotides covering TRBC1 and TRBC2. The ligated cDNA underwent four PCR rounds using SP2 and nested alpha and beta constant-region primers. Each CDR3 protein is one row after TCRdb ran MiXCR on the UMI-ligation and nested PCR reads. The repertoire includes about 90,000 distinct CDR3 sequences, about 11% of them detected once, and around 0.13% sits in the top ten. The chain links TRBV20-1 to TRBJ2-7; D may be TRBD1 (5 bases). The sequence came from a human donor in good health. The sample consisted of naive CD4+ T cells from blood. CDR3: CNARDHRIAYEQYF. In DNA, the CDR3 is TGCAATGCTAGAGACCACAGGATAGCCTACGAGCAGTACTTC.